Described below is a single TCR beta chain sequence and its context. V gave up 5 bases and J gave up 4 bases, with 9 bases separating them. The CDR3 runs 12 residues. Per germline, CDR1 SGHRS and CDR2 YFSETQ. The data originate from a study of blood T cell repertoires in COVID-19. TCRdb's copy holds only in-frame clones and misses some; the assay was immunoSEQ multiplex PCR. The profile covers tens of thousands of clones, with about four fifths appearing a single time and around 9.3% taken by the ten largest. This sequence originates from a man aged 60-69 years with acute or convalescent COVID-19. Sequenced: peripheral blood. J is TRBJ1-1 and V is TRBV5-1; no clear D. For the CDR3, the DNA is TGCGCCAGCAGTTTGATCGGCACTGAAGCTTTCTTT. Translation: CASSLIGTEAFF.